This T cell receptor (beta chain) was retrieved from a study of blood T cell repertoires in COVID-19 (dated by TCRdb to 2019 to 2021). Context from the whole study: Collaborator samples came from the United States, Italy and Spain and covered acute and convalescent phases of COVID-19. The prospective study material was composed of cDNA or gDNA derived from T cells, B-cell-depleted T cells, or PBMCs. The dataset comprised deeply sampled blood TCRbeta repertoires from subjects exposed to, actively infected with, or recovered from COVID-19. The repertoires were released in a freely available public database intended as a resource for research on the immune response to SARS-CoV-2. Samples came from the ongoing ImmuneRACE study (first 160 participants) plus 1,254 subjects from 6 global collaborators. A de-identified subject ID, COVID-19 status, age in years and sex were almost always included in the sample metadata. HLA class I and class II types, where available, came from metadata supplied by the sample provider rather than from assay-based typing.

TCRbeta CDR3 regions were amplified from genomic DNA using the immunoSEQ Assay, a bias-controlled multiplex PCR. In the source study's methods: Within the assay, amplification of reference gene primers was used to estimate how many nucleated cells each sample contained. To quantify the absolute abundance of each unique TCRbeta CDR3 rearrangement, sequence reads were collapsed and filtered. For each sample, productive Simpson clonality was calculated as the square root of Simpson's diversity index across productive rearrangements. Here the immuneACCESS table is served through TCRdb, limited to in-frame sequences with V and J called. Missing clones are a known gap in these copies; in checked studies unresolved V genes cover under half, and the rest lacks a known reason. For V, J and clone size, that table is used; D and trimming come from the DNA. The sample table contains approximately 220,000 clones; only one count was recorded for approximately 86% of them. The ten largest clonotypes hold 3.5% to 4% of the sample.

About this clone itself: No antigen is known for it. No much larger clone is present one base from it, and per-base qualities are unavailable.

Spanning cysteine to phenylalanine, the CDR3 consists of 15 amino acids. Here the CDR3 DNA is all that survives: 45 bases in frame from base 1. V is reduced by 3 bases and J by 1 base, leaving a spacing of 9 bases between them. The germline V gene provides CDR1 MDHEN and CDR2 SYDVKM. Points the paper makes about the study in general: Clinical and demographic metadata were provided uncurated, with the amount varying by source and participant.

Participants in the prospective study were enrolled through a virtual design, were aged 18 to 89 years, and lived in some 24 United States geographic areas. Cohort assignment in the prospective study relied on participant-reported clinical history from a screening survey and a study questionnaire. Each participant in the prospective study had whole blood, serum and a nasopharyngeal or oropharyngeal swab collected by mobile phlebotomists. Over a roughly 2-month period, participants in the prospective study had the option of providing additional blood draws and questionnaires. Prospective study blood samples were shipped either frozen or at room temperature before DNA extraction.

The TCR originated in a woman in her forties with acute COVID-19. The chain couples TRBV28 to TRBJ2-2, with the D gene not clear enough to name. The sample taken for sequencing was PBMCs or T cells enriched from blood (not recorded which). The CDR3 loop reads CASSFPSGNTGELFF. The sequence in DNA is TGTGCCAGCAGTTTCCCTTCAGGGAACACCGGGGAGCTGTTTTTT. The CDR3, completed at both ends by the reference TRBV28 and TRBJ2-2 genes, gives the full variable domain DVKVTQSSRYLVKRTGEKVFLECVQDMDHENMFWYRQDPGLGLRLIYFSYDVKMKEKGDIPEGYSVSREKKERFSLILESASTNQTSMYLCASSFPSGNTGELFFGEGSRLTVL.